The present T cell receptor beta chain was sequenced within a study of T cell responses to AZD1222 COVID-19 vaccine (dated by TCRdb to the early 2020s). For context, the study as a whole: TCR sequencing was performed for 230 to 250 trial participants, of whom some 200 were given two doses of AZD1222 and approximately 26 were given two doses of MenACWY control vaccine. Trial participants were enrolled by age into subgroups of 18-55, 56-69 and 70-plus years, and about 150, 27 and 61 TCR-sequenced participants, respectively, were included in these subgroups. Overall study results and their limits: Because no day 14 peak-response samples were available, repertoires were characterized only after the peak T cell response. Conclusions about previously exposed vaccinees are limited because only five to seven AZD1222 recipients were SARS-CoV-2 seropositive at baseline. Participants were mostly white British, with more females than males. The authors suggested clonal diversity may have been underestimated. The 56-69-year group was small, and its depth increase did not reach significance, likely because of low power. A significant rise in spike-specific TCR breadth and depth was observed after two AZD1222 doses relative to day 0 and relative to MenACWY recipients. CD4 TCRs associated with the vaccine covered the entire spike protein, and the dominant responses were in regions 160-218 and 743-854. Reportedly, almost half of the unique spike-specific TCRs recognized epitopes lying outside the regions that are mutated in the B.1.351 and B.1.1.7 variants.

CDR1 and CDR2, per the germline V gene, are SQVTM and ANQGSEA. Germline trimming amounts to 5 bases on V and 8 bases on J, with 8 as the count of junction bases outside the gene matches. The CDR3 runs 13 residues from the cysteine to the phenylalanine. CDR3 DNA is the only sequence kept; it has 39 bases, read in frame from the first base. The CDR3 regions of human TCRbeta chains were analyzed by immunosequencing. The source study handled its data this way. TCRs in the repertoires were matched against a reference library of SARS-CoV-2-specific TCRs that had been generated with the MIRA antigen-specificity platform. Breadth was defined as the fraction of unique TCRs that were SARS-CoV-2-associated. Depth was defined as the fraction of total T cells that were SARS-CoV-2-associated. Using the MIRA data, each spike-specific TCR was mapped to the spike region that the TCR reacts to and placed in a CD4 or CD8 class. Log10-transformed breadth and depth values were compared by one-way ANOVA with Sidak's multiple comparisons tests. As stored in TCRdb, this immuneACCESS dataset retains in-frame rearrangements with V and J assigned. A fraction of the clones does not appear; measured against another copy, unresolved V genes explain less than half of the discrepancy, and the remainder lacks a known reason. Clone size and the V and J calls come from that table; the DNA yielded D and trimming. The sample records 89,000 or so clones, around 93% of which are singletons. The ten top clones hold 28% of the sample.

What the time point label conveys for this sample: about 28 days (+/-7) after the second vaccine dose. Because spike-specific TCR depth and breadth did not differ between the two schedules, AZD1222 recipients who got a second dose at roughly 4 weeks were pooled with those who got a second dose at roughly 12 weeks. Samples from vaccinated people were obtained from the UK trials COV001 and COV002, which included a single-blind randomized controlled phase 2/3 trial of AZD1222 (ChAdOx1 nCoV-19) in healthy adults. Trial participant PBMC samples were collected at day 0 and day 28 after the second dose for TCRbeta chain sequencing. This clone was picked up one time. Its target antigen remains unknown. No base qualities exist here, and no much larger clone lies one base off it.

Recombination connected TRBV29-1 to TRBJ1-1, with TRBD1 identical over 10 junction bases. The receptor's source is an adult who received the AZD1222 COVID-19 vaccine. The source material was peripheral blood, sampled 28 days after the second AZD1222 dose. CDR3 protein: CSVIEGDRGEAFF. The DNA is as follows: TGCAGCGTTATCGAGGGGGACAGGGGAGAAGCTTTCTTT. Where the CDR3 stops, the reference TRBV29-1 and TRBJ1-1 genes take over; the full variable domain is SAVISQKPSRDICQRGTSLTIQCQVDSQVTMMFWYRQQPGQSLTLIATANQGSEATYESGFVIDKFPISRPNLTFSTLTVSNMSPEDSSIYLCSVIEGDRGEAFFGQGTRLTVV.